This TCR beta chain emerged from a study of T cell responses to AZD1222 COVID-19 vaccine. Germline V gives CDR1 KGHSH, CDR2 LQKENI. The length of the CDR3 is 13 residues. The V end was cut by 3 bases, the J end by 1 base, with 7 bases between. The assay was immunoSEQ multiplex PCR, and TCRdb's table has in-frame clones only and misses some. This sample has over 65,000 clones, with about 88% found just once. The clonotype comes from an adult who received the AZD1222 COVID-19 vaccine. The sample here was peripheral blood, taken 28 days after the second AZD1222 dose. The chain is built from TRBV18 and TRBJ2-7; D gene ambiguous. The CDR3 sequence: CASSPGSSYEQYF. CDR3 in DNA: TGTGCCAGCTCACCCGGGTCTTCCTACGAGCAGTACTTC.